The 14 T cell receptor beta chains in this list originate from one sample, sequenced in a study of blood T cell repertoires in COVID-19 (dated by TCRdb to about 2020). The library relied on the immunoSEQ multiplex PCR assay. Imported from immuneACCESS, the table was reduced by TCRdb to in-frame sequences with V and J called. These copies leave out some clones; in studies compared against another copy, an unresolved V gene accounts for under half, and the cause of the remainder is not known. Counted in this sample were around 97,000 clones; about 86% of them appeared once. Together, the top ten hold less than 4% of the sample. Sequences were obtained from peripheral blood. The receptors originated from a human donor in a cohort sampled during active COVID-19.

The chain couples TRBV6-5 to TRBJ2-3; D perhaps matches TRBD2 (6 bases). The germline V and J ends were trimmed by 6 bases and 2 bases, with 12 bases remaining between them. The CDR3 covers 14 residues. CDR1 is MNHEY and CDR2 is SVGAGI in the germline V gene. Written as DNA, the CDR3 is TGTGCCAGCAGGAGGTGGGGACTCACAGATACGCAGTATTTT. This codes for CASRRWGLTDTQYF.

The chain combines TRBV28 with TRBJ2-3; 9 bases fit TRBD2. CDR3 length: 15 amino acids. V was pared by 6 bases and J by 1 base, with 5 bases of the junction left unmatched. Germline V gives CDR1 MDHEN, CDR2 SYDVKM. The DNA for the CDR3 is TGTGCCAGCAGGGTAGCGGGAGAAGGCACAGATACGCAGTATTTT. Encoded protein: CASRVAGEGTDTQYF.

The rearrangement links TRBV6-5 to TRBJ1-4; 8 nucleotides align to TRBD1. The germline CDR1 and CDR2 sequences are MNHEY and SVGAGI. This CDR3 contains 15 residues. After removal of 5 bases from V and 5 bases from J, the junction contained 7 bases not matched to a gene. CDR3 region: CASSPGDRKNEKLFF. The CDR3 DNA follows: TGTGCCAGCAGTCCCGGGGACAGGAAGAATGAAAAACTGTTTTTT.

J is TRBJ1-1 and V is TRBV19; 8 bases map to TRBD1. Germline values: CDR1 LNHDA, CDR2 SQIVND (reference sequence). The junction had 16 bases not matched to a gene; V was cut back by 1 base and J by 0 bases. The CDR3 runs to 20 residues. The CDR3 protein is CASSIGPVRRDRNMNTEAFF. The CDR3 region has the DNA TGTGCCAGTAGTATAGGGCCCGTCCGGAGGGACAGGAACATGAACACTGAAGCTTTCTTT. The full variable domain, completed using reference TRBV19 and TRBJ1-1, is DGGITQSPKYLFRKEGQNVTLSCEQNLNHDAMYWYRQDPGQGLRLIYYSQIVNDFQKGDIAEGYSVSREKKESFPLTVTSAQKNPTAFYLCASSIGPVRRDRNMNTEAFFGQGTRLTVV.

The chain has TRBV30 and TRBJ2-3; possibly TRBD1 for D (5 bases). CDR1 and CDR2 from the germline V gene are GTSNPN and SVGIG (reference sequence). The CDR3 length is 12 residues. V was cut by 0 bases and J by 4 bases, with 5 bases left in between. The CDR3 DNA sequence: TGTGCCTGGAGTGTAGGGGCAGATACGCAGTATTTT. The encoded protein is CAWSVGADTQYF.

The chain links TRBV19 to TRBJ2-1; D is possibly TRBD1 (5 bases). The CDR3 extends over 16 amino acids. Trimming shortened V by 2 bases and J by 6 bases, and 17 bases separated the two germline ends. CDR1 and CDR2 from the germline V gene are LNHDA and SQIVND (reference sequence). CDR3 nucleotides: TGTGCCAGTAGTATATGGGCAGGGAAATTTGCCAATGAGCAGTTCTTC. Translating it yields CASSIWAGKFANEQFF.

The chain combines TRBV28 with TRBJ2-7; D is possibly TRBD1 (5 bases). The germline V gene encodes CDR1 MDHEN and CDR2 SYDVKM. Deletions cut 6 bases from V and 3 bases from J, with 15 bases between. The CDR3 sequence is 14 residues long. The CDR3, as DNA: TGTGCCAGCAGGAGTCAGGGTACCGGCTACGAGCAGTACTTC. Encoded protein: CASRSQGTGYEQYF.

This chain joins TRBV7-9 and TRBJ2-3; D is perhaps TRBD1 (6 bases). Germline CDR1 reads SEHNR; CDR2 reads FQNEAQ (reference sequence). This CDR3 is built from 14 residues. The V end was cut by 2 bases, the J end by 0 bases, with 6 bases between. CDR3 sequence (DNA): TGTGCCAGCAGCTTAACAGGGAGCACAGATACGCAGTATTTT. As protein: CASSLTGSTDTQYF.

The V gene is TRBV20-1, the J gene TRBJ2-7; D ambiguous. Trimming removed 5 bases at V and 0 bases at J, with 5 bases between. The CDR3 length is 11 residues. The germline V gene has CDR1 DFQATT and CDR2 SNEGSKA (reference sequence). The CDR3 DNA follows: TGCAGTGCTCATTCCTCCTACGAGCAGTACTTC. It translates to CSAHSSYEQYF.

The CDR3 region is CASSSEPRDSYEQYF. Written as DNA, the CDR3 is TGTGCCAGCAGCTCGGAACCCCGGGACAGCTACGAGCAGTACTTC. The chain links TRBV5-8 to TRBJ2-7; 7 nucleotides line up with TRBD1. V lost 3 bases to trimming and J lost 3 bases; unmatched junction nucleotides: 9. This CDR3 spans 15 amino acids. Germline V CDR1 and CDR2: SGHTS, YDEGEE.

The chain carries TRBV7-8 and TRBJ2-7, with TRBD2 matching 11 bases. The CDR3 is 15 amino acids. The junction had 4 bases not matched to a gene; V was cut back by 3 bases and J by 3 bases. Germline loops: CDR1 SGHVS, CDR2 FQNEAQ. The CDR3 loop is CASSLGTSGNYEQYF. CDR3 sequence (DNA): TGTGCCAGCAGCTTGGGGACTAGCGGTAACTACGAGCAGTACTTC.

V is TRBV6-5 and J is TRBJ2-1, with 7 bases aligning to TRBD1. V lost 5 bases to trimming and J lost 2 bases; unmatched junction nucleotides: 3. Per the germline V gene, CDR1 is MNHEY and CDR2 is SVGAGI. The CDR3 extends over 14 amino acids. The CDR3 bases are TGTGCCAGCAGTACAGGGGCCACCTACAATGAGCAGTTCTTC. Translating gives CASSTGATYNEQFF.

The chain couples TRBV30 to TRBJ1-5; 11 bases are a match to TRBD1. J lost 6 bases, V lost 4 bases, and 5 bases had no gene match. CDR1 is GTSNPN, CDR2 SVGIG, per germline (reference sequence). The CDR3 extends over 14 amino acids. CDR3 residues: CAWTPGQGGQPQHF. For the CDR3, the DNA is TGTGCCTGGACCCCGGGACAGGGGGGTCAGCCCCAGCATTTT. The variable domain in full, with the rest retrieved from reference TRBV30 and TRBJ1-5, is SQTIHQWPATLVQPVGSPLSLECTVEGTSNPNLYWYRQAAGRGLQLLFYSVGIGQISSEVPQNLSASRPQDRQFILSSKKLLLSDSGFYLCAWTPGQGGQPQHFGDGTRLSIL.

V and J are TRBV6-5 and TRBJ2-7; TRBD2 agrees at 13 bases. The CDR3 is made up of 14 amino acids. The J segment lost 2 bases and the V segment lost 6 bases, leaving 1 base of the junction unmatched. Looked up from germline, CDR1 is MNHEY and CDR2 is SVGAGI. The CDR3 region is CASSGTSGAYEQYF. CDR3 DNA: TGTGCCAGCAGCGGGACTAGCGGGGCCTACGAGCAGTACTTC.